The rows below give T cell receptor beta chains drawn from one sample of a study of T cell responses to AZD1222 COVID-19 vaccine. This table comes from immunoSEQ multiplex PCR, and its TCRdb copy is limited to in-frame clones, with some not included. The data contain 55,000 to 65,000 clones, 70% to 90% of them singletons. Specimen: peripheral blood, collected on day 0 of AZD1222 vaccination. Receptors originate from an adult in good health. CDR3s include the opening cysteine and the closing phenylalanine or tryptophan. D genes are given only for firm matches. Where a row states a size, it is once, few, many or the class of an expanded clone; other rows omit it.

TRBD1	TRBV2	.	TRBJ2-5	TGTGCCAGCAGTGAGCCGCGGGACAGGGGGTCGGAGACCCAGTACTTC	CASSEPRDRGSETQYF
TRBD1	TRBV6-5	.	TRBJ2-7	TGTGCCAGCAGTTATCGACAGGGTGACTACGAGCAGTACTTC	CASSYRQGDYEQYF
.	TRBV6-1	.	TRBJ1-5	TGTGCCAGCAGTGAGGGGAGGGGAGGTCAGCCCCAGCATTTT	CASSEGRGGQPQHF
.	TRBV14	once	TRBJ1-2	TGTGCCAGCAGCCGTATTGGTGGGAAGCAGAGCTATGGCTACACCTTC	CASSRIGGKQSYGYTF
TRBD2	TRBV6-4	.	TRBJ2-3	TGTGCCAGCAGTGACTCGACTAGCGGGGGGGCCGATACGCAGTATTTT	CASSDSTSGGADTQYF
TRBD1	TRBV6-2/TRBV6-3	.	TRBJ1-5	TGTGCCAGCAGCCGTACAGGGGAAGGCAATCAGCCCCAGCATTTT	CASSRTGEGNQPQHF
TRBD1	TRBV6-6	few	TRBJ1-4	TGTGCCAGCAACAGACAGGGAGAGAATGAAAAACTGTTTTTT	CASNRQGENEKLFF
.	TRBV7-2	.	TRBJ2-7	TGTGCCAGCAGGGACACTCTCAACTCCTACGAGCAGTACTTC	CASRDTLNSYEQYF
.	TRBV6-5	.	TRBJ2-1	TGTGCCAGCAATGTAAGAGGGTACAATGAGCAGTTCTTC	CASNVRGYNEQFF
.	TRBV9	once	TRBJ2-5	TGTGCCAGCAGCGTAGCGGGGCGCCAAGAGACCCAGTACTTC	CASSVAGRQETQYF
.	TRBV4-2	.	TRBJ1-3	TGTGCCAGCAGCCAAGCCCACCTACAGGGCTCTGGAAACACCATATATTTT	CASSQAHLQGSGNTIYF
TRBD1	TRBV30	.	TRBJ1-1	TGTGCCTGGAGTTTTACAGGGGGCACTGAAGCTTTCTTT	CAWSFTGGTEAFF
TRBD1	TRBV5-5	.	TRBJ1-6	TGTGCCAGCAGCCGCAATACAGGGGTAGGTAATTCACCCCTCCACTTT	CASSRNTGVGNSPLHF
TRBD2	TRBV5-8	.	TRBJ2-1	TGTGCCAGCAGCTCGGGGGTAGCGGGGGTTCATTTTCGCAATGAGCAGTTCTTC	CASSSGVAGVHFRNEQFF
.	TRBV6-4	.	TRBJ1-6	TGTGCCAGCAGTGAGACAGATAATTCACCCCTCCACTTT	CASSETDNSPLHF
.	TRBV28	few	TRBJ1-2	TGTGCCAGCAGTACTTGGGGTCTTGGCTACACCTTC	CASSTWGLGYTF
.	TRBV19	.	TRBJ1-1	TGTGCCAGTACCCTCCTCCCCGGGTCTGAAGCTTTCTTT	CASTLLPGSEAFF
.	TRBV3-1/TRBV3-2	.	TRBJ2-3	TGTGCCAGCAGCCCTGGTGGGGCCGAAACAGATACGCAGTATTTT	CASSPGGAETDTQYF
TRBD2	TRBV13	.	TRBJ2-1	TGTGCCAGCAGCTTAGGCCCCATAACTAGCGGGGGGGCGAACGAGCAGTTCTTC	CASSLGPITSGGANEQFF
.	TRBV20-1	.	TRBJ1-1	TGCAGTGCTAGTACAGGTCCCCCGGGCCCTGAAGCTTTCTTT	CSASTGPPGPEAFF
.	TRBV5-1	few	TRBJ1-3	TGCGCCAGCAGCTTGGGCGCGGATGGAAACACCATATATTTT	CASSLGADGNTIYF
.	TRBV30	.	TRBJ2-3	TGTGCCTGGAGTAAAGCCTGGGGGGATACGCAGTATTTT	CAWSKAWGDTQYF
.	TRBV7-9	.	TRBJ2-7	TGTGCCAGCAGCTTAGTCGGTAACTCGTGGTACTTC	CASSLVGNSWYF
.	TRBV14	.	TRBJ2-2	TGTGCCAGCAGCCAAGATCTAGGGAACACCGGGGAGCTGTTTTTT	CASSQDLGNTGELFF
.	TRBV30	.	TRBJ1-2	TGTGCCTGGAGTGTCGGGGGGGGATATGGCTACACCTTC	CAWSVGGGYGYTF
.	TRBV7-2	.	TRBJ2-3	TGTGCCAGCACCTCCCGTTCCGGACACAACACAGATACGCAGTATTTT	CASTSRSGHNTDTQYF